A single sample gave rise to the 30 T cell receptor beta chains below, sequenced in a study of CXCR3-negative and CXCR3-positive naive CD8 T cells (dated by TCRdb to about 2019). These TCRs' antigens remain unknown. Study-level results and caveats: TRB CDR3s from CXCR3-positive naive cells showed higher hydrophobicity (lower Kidera factor 4), lower energy, and higher strength and volume indices than CXCR3-negative naive cells.

The sequencer was a NextSeq 550. The Human TCR Profiling Kit (MiLaboratory) was used to make UMI-labeled 5' RACE TRB cDNA libraries. After the reads were reprocessed by TCRdb, one entry was made per CDR3 protein sequence, with no DNA. Per the sample table, the count is some 50,000 distinct CDR3 sequences. Clones ranked in the top ten supply around 0.5% of the sample. The sample was naive CXCR3+ CD8+ T cells from blood. Explained via the paper, the cell subset or site label denotes: CD45RO-CCR7+CD27+CD95- naive CD8+ T cells expressing CXCR3 (TNR3+). These receptors were obtained from a human donor in good health. Some clones in this sample may be carry-over from other donors' samples.

The gene calls are TRBV7-3 and TRBJ2-2; the D call of TRBD2 rests on TCRdb alone, since no DNA is present to check it. The CDR3 is 19 residues long. The germline CDR1 and CDR2 sequences are SGHTA and FQGTGA. The CDR3 sequence is CASSLMAGGLYLNTGELFF.

The rearrangement links TRBV5-8 to TRBJ2-1. Germline V gene lookup returns CDR1 SGHTS and CDR2 YDEGEE. This CDR3 has 15 residues. The CDR3 sequence is CASSLQFSSYNEQFF.

This chain uses TRBV5-1 with TRBJ2-1; the D gene TCRdb calls, TRBD1, cannot be checked with no DNA. The CDR3 runs 13 residues. Looked up from germline, CDR1 is SGHRS and CDR2 is YFSETQ. CDR3 region: CASSLTGGAEQFF.

The chain carries TRBV4-1 and TRBJ1-5; TCRdb designates TRBD1, a call that cannot be tested without DNA. The CDR3 has 19 residues. The germline gives CDR1 MGHRA, CDR2 YSYEKL. CDR3: CASSQEWGQATYSNQPQHF.

The genes are TRBV7-9 and TRBJ1-2; TCRdb's D gene call, TRBD1, goes unchecked for lack of DNA. Per germline, CDR1 SEHNR and CDR2 FQNEAQ (reference sequence). The CDR3 sequence is 14 residues long. CDR3: CASSATGLNYGYTF.

The V and J genes are TRBV7-9 and TRBJ2-7. The CDR3 runs 12 residues. The germline CDR1 and CDR2 sequences are SEHNR and FQNEAQ (reference sequence). The CDR3 sequence: CASSDGSYEQYF.

V gene TRBV7-9 combines with J gene TRBJ2-7; the D call from TCRdb, TRBD1, cannot be confirmed without DNA. Germline V CDR1 and CDR2: SEHNR, FQNEAQ (reference sequence). The CDR3 is 18 amino acids. CDR3: CASSPTRGAPAVRNEQYF. Together with reference TRBV7-9 and TRBJ2-7, the CDR3 gives the full variable domain: DTGVSQNPRHKITKRGQNVTFRCDPISEHNRLYWYRQTLGQGPEFLTYFQNEAQLEKSRLLSDRFSAERPKGSFSTLEIQRTEQGDSAMYLCASSPTRGAPAVRNEQYFGPGTRLTVT.

This chain joins TRBV6-2 or TRBV6-3 and TRBJ2-6. CDR1 and CDR2 (germline): MNHEY, SVGEGT. CDR3 size: 16 residues. This chain's CDR3 is CASRSPRDSGANVLTF.

J is TRBJ2-7 and V is TRBV6-2 or TRBV6-3; TCRdb's D call of TRBD1 is untestable without DNA. The germline V gene encodes CDR1 MNHEY and CDR2 SVGEGT. The CDR3 has 13 amino acids. The CDR3 is CASSYSQGREQYF.

V is TRBV21-1 and J is TRBJ2-7; without DNA, the TCRdb call of TRBD1 cannot be checked. TRBV21-1 is a pseudogene locus. The CDR3 length is 17 residues. The CDR3 region is CASSLTGGTTNFYEQYF.

V gene TRBV29-1 combines with J gene TRBJ1-2. The length of the CDR3 is 15 residues. The germline gives CDR1 SQVTM, CDR2 ANQGSEA. The CDR3 here is CSVVHPGPASYGYTF.

The chain carries TRBV28 and TRBJ2-2; there is no DNA to check the TCRdb D call of TRBD1. Germline loops: CDR1 MDHEN, CDR2 SYDVKM. The CDR3 loop spans 13 amino acids. CDR3: CASDHGAVGELFF.

This sequence joins TRBV20-1 and TRBJ1-1; without DNA, the TCRdb call of TRBD1 cannot be checked. The CDR3 length is 13 residues. Germline V gene data show CDR1 as DFQATT and CDR2 as SNEGSKA (reference sequence). The CDR3 loop is CSAKGAENTEAFF.

V is TRBV20-1 and J is TRBJ2-4; TCRdb reports TRBD1, a call that lacks DNA to check it against. The germline V gene has CDR1 DFQATT and CDR2 SNEGSKA (reference sequence). The CDR3 runs to 13 residues. CDR3 region: CSARPDSSNIQYF.

The gene calls are TRBV6-6 and TRBJ1-4. This CDR3 is 14 amino acids long. Germline V gives CDR1 MNHNY, CDR2 SVGAGI (reference sequence). CDR3 protein: CASMGAVQNEKLFF.

The V and J genes are TRBV29-1 and TRBJ2-7; TCRdb's D call of TRBD1 is untestable without DNA. The CDR3 length is 13 residues. The germline V gene has CDR1 SQVTM and CDR2 ANQGSEA. The CDR3 here is CSVYTGDSYEQYF.

The chain carries TRBV9 and TRBJ1-2; TCRdb's D call of TRBD1 is untestable without DNA. This CDR3 comprises 16 residues. Germline lookup yields CDR1 SGDLS and CDR2 YYNGEE. CDR3 region: CASSVIDGDSNYGYTF.

The J gene is TRBJ2-1, the V gene TRBV5-1; the D call from TCRdb, TRBD2, cannot be confirmed without DNA. CDR1 and CDR2 from the germline V gene are SGHRS and YFSETQ. The CDR3 has 15 residues. The CDR3 region is CASSLAGPSYNEQFF.

V is TRBV7-9 and J is TRBJ1-6. The germline CDR1 and CDR2 sequences are SEHNR and FQNEAQ (reference sequence). CDR3 length equals 17 residues. The chain's CDR3 is CASSEHREDLYNSPLHF.

The chain has TRBV24-1 and TRBJ2-7; checking the TCRdb D call of TRBD2 is not possible without DNA. CDR1 and CDR2 from the germline V gene are KGHDR and SFDVKD. The CDR3 contains 14 residues. The chain's CDR3 is CATSDQVPGGEQYF.

J is TRBJ2-2 and V is TRBV10-3; TCRdb returns TRBD2, unconfirmable since there is no DNA. This CDR3 contains 14 residues. Germline V gives CDR1 ENHRY, CDR2 SYGVKD. The CDR3 is CAFGGGLNTGELFF.

V and J are TRBV21-1 and TRBJ2-1; TCRdb's D gene call, TRBD2, goes unchecked for lack of DNA. TRBV21-1 is deemed a pseudogene. The CDR3 extends over 18 amino acids. The CDR3 loop is CASIDPRVPTTHYREQFF.

The chain is built from TRBV7-3 and TRBJ2-1; TCRdb designates TRBD1, a call that cannot be tested without DNA. The CDR3 is 15 amino acids. Germline CDR1 reads SGHTA; CDR2 reads FQGTGA. CDR3 amino acids: CASSLGQGIYNEQFF.

The chain recombines TRBV28 with TRBJ1-1; there is no DNA to check the TCRdb D call of TRBD1. Germline V gene lookup returns CDR1 MDHEN and CDR2 SYDVKM. The CDR3 is 13 amino acids. CDR3 sequence: CASLWGGVTEAFF.

The chain links TRBV4-3 to TRBJ1-5. Germline V gene data show CDR1 as LGHNA and CDR2 as YSLEER. The CDR3 has 14 residues. Here the CDR3 reads CASSQDSGSVPQHF.

V usage is TRBV5-1 and J usage is TRBJ1-1. Germline V gene sequence: CDR1 SGHRS, CDR2 YFSETQ. The CDR3 is 16 amino acids. Here the CDR3 reads CASSLPLDTRNTEAIF.

The chain is built from TRBV27 and TRBJ1-2; TCRdb selects TRBD1, and the lack of DNA leaves this call unchecked. The germline V gene encodes CDR1 MNHEY and CDR2 SMNVEV (reference sequence). The CDR3 is 14 amino acids. This chain's CDR3 is CASSLWSGAYGYTF.

The chain joins TRBV16 to TRBJ2-7. The CDR3 spans 13 residues. Germline-derived CDR1 and CDR2 are KGHSY and FQNENV. The CDR3 here is CASSQILEDEQYF.

This chain links TRBV7-3 with TRBJ2-2; as DNA is missing, the TRBD2 call by TCRdb cannot be tested. Per germline, CDR1 SGHTA and CDR2 FQGTGA. The CDR3 contains 15 residues. The CDR3 reads CASSPAGGQTGELFF.

This CDR3 is CASSVAGISYEQYF. The chain joins TRBV9 to TRBJ2-7; TCRdb's assignment of TRBD2 cannot be checked, as there is no DNA. CDR3 size: 14 residues. Germline V gene data show CDR1 as SGDLS and CDR2 as YYNGEE.